The sequence of this T cell receptor beta chain was determined in a study of beta chain features in type 1 diabetes. Study outcomes and limitations: Type 1 diabetes patients had moderately but significantly shorter TCRB CDR3s in all four CD4+ subsets.

This clone has just a few counts. Its antigen is as yet unknown. The CDR3 consists of 13 residues. Between the trimmed V and J ends, which lost 9 bases and 0 bases, there was a span of 11 bases. Germline CDR1 and CDR2: MDHEN and SYDVKM. Expressed TCRB transcripts were sequenced because the isolated RNA had all been reverse transcribed beforehand. The protocol was immunoSEQ multiplex PCR, while the TCRdb copy is restricted to in-frame clones and leaves out a portion. The repertoire holds 310,000 or so clones, with roughly 15% as singletons. The TCR was taken from a man aged 18-30 years with type 1 diabetes. This chain uses TRBV28 with TRBJ1-2; D is unresolved. The specimen sequenced was naive CD4+ T cells from blood. This chain's CDR3 is CASLRGSNYGYTF. The CDR3 DNA reads as TGTGCCAGTCTCCGGGGATCTAACTATGGCTACACCTTC.